This T cell receptor (beta chain) originates from a study of Ad26.COV2.S vaccination and SARS-CoV-2 variants. Noted treatment: roughly 20 received Ad26.COV2.S at low or high dose, single or two shots; about 5 received placebo; per-sample allocation not given. Specimens were obtained on day 63 following the first vaccine or placebo injection. A Boston donor was an adult aged 18-55 years. Note on this clone: The antigen is unknown.

General study points: Vaccine and placebo groups showed comparable non-spike TCR breadth. While placebo recipients had lower spike-specific TCR breadth, vaccine recipients had more. Spike-specific responses of CD8+ and CD4+ T cells were reported to display substantial breadth after vaccination.

Sequenced by immunoSEQ multiplex PCR; TCRdb stores in-frame clones only, minus some. Here the sample spans about 420,000 clones, more than 75% being singletons. The clonotype originates from a person aged 18 to 65 who received the Ad26.COV2.S COVID-19 vaccine or a placebo. The sequences come from peripheral blood, collected in a trial of Ad26.COV2.S vaccine versus placebo.

The CDR3 coding sequence is TGTGCCAGCAGCTTAGTCGGCCATCTTTCTGGGGCCAACGTCCTGACTTTC. Residues: CASSLVGHLSGANVLTF. The chain has TRBV7-8 and TRBJ2-6; D is undetermined. The V end was cut by 1 base, the J end by 1 base, with 11 bases between. The CDR3 is 17 amino acids. In germline, CDR1 is SGHVS, CDR2 FQNEAQ.